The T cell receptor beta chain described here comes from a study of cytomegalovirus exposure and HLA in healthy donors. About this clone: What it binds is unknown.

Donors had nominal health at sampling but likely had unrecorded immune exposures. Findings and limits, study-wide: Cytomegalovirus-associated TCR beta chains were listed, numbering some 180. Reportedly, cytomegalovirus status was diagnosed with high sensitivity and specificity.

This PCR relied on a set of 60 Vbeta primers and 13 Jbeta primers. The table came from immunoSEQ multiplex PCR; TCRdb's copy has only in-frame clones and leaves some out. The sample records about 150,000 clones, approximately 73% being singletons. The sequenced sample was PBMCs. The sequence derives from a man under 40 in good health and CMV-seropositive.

CDR3 residues: CASSSTGREAFF. In nucleotides, the CDR3 is TGTGCCAGCAGCTCTACAGGCCGTGAAGCTTTCTTT. This sequence joins TRBV5-4 and TRBJ1-1; a possible D gene is TRBD1 (5 bases). The length of the CDR3 is 12 residues. Germline V gives CDR1 SGHNT, CDR2 YYREEE (reference sequence). The ends were cut back, 3 bases at V and 7 bases at J, with 10 bases in the middle.